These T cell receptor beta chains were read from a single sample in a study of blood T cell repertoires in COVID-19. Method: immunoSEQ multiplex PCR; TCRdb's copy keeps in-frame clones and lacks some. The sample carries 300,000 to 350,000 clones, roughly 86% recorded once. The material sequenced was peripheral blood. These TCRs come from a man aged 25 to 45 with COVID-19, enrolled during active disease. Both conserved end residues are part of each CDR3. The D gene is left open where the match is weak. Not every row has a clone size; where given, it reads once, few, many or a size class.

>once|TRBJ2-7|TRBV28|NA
TGTGCCAGCAGTTTCCCCACAGGGTCTTATAAGAGCGAGCAGTACTTC
CASSFPTGSYKSEQYF
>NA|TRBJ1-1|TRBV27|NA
TGTGCCAGCAGTCCGGGATCTAGACCCACCAAAAAGGCTGAAGCTTTCTTT
CASSPGSRPTKKAEAFF
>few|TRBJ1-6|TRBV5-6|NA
TGTGCCAGCAGTTTCATATCAGGGGTTTCACCCCTCCACTTT
CASSFISGVSPLHF
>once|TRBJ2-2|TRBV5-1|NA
TGCGCCAGCAGCTTGGCCAAGGGGGTCGGAACTACCGGGGAGCTGTTTTTT
CASSLAKGVGTTGELFF
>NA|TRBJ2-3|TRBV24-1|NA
TGTGCCACCAGTGACTCCTCTTACCCCGGGATTAGCACAGATACGCAGTATTTT
CATSDSSYPGISTDTQYF
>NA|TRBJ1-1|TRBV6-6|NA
TGTGCCAGCAGTTCAGGTGGGAACACTGAAGCTTTCTTT
CASSSGGNTEAFF
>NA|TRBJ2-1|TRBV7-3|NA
TGTGCCAGCAGCTCTACAGGGTCCCCCTACAATGAGCAGTTCTTC
CASSSTGSPYNEQFF
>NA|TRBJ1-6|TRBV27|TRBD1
TGTGCCAGCACCCTTCTACAGGGGAAAGGATCACCCCTCCACTTT
CASTLLQGKGSPLHF
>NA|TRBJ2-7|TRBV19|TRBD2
TGTGCCAGTAGTATAGTAGGCGCTAGCGGGACTAGCTCCTACGAGCAGTACTTC
CASSIVGASGTSSYEQYF
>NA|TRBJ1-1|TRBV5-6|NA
TGTGCCAGCAGCTGGGCTGCGAAGAACACTGAAGCTTTCTTT
CASSWAAKNTEAFF
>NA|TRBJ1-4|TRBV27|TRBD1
TGTGCCAGCCGCCGACGCAGGGGGCCGGGGTATGAAAAACTGTTTTTT
CASRRRRGPGYEKLFF
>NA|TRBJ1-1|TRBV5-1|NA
TGCGCCAGCAGCTTGGGGGACTCAGTGAACACTGAAGCTTTCTTT
CASSLGDSVNTEAFF
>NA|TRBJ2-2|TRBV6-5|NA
TGTGCCAGCATTTGGCGCCGGGGCACCGGGGAGCTGTTTTTT
CASIWRRGTGELFF
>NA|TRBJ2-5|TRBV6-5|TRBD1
TGTGCCAGCAGACTGGACAGGCTTCAAGAGACCCAGTACTTC
CASRLDRLQETQYF
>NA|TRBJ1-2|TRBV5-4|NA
TGTGCCAGCAGCCCTCCAATGAGGCAGGGTCATGGCTACACCTTC
CASSPPMRQGHGYTF
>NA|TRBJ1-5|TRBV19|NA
TGTGCCAGTAGTGATCACCCGGGGGGCAATCAGCCCCAGCATTTT
CASSDHPGGNQPQHF
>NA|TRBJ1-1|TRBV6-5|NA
TGTGCCAGCAGTTTCGGCCCCGGGAGCACTGAAGCTTTCTTT
CASSFGPGSTEAFF
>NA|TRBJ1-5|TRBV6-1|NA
TGTGCCAGCAGTGTGAACAGACCCTCTCTGTTATATCAGCCCCAGCATTTT
CASSVNRPSLLYQPQHF
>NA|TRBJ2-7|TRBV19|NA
TGTGCCAGTAGCCCTAAGGTTCACAGGCCTATCGGATACGAGCAGTACTTC
CASSPKVHRPIGYEQYF
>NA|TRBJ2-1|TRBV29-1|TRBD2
TGCAGCGTCGACCTAGCGGGGGGGGGCTCCTACAATGAGCAGTTCTTC
CSVDLAGGGSYNEQFF
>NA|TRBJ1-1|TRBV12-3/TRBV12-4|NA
TGTGCCAGCAGCCGTGACCGGGGAACTGAAGCTTTCTTT
CASSRDRGTEAFF
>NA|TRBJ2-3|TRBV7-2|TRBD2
TGTGCCAGCAGCGCCTCCCGAGGAGCGGGGGGGCTCTATTTT
CASSASRGAGGLYF
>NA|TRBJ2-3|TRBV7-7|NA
TGTGCCAGCAGCCCCGGACAGTCCACAGATACGCAGTATTTT
CASSPGQSTDTQYF
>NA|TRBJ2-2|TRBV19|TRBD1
TGTGCCAGTAGTATTTGGGACAGCCTGACCGGGGAGCTGTTTTTT
CASSIWDSLTGELFF
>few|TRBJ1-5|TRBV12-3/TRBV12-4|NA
TGTGCCAGCAGCCAGGGCGGCAATCAGCCCCAGCATTTT
CASSQGGNQPQHF
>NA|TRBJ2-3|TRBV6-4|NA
TGTGCCAGCAGTGCCACGGGAATCCTCGAGAGCACAGATACGCAGTATTTT
CASSATGILESTDTQYF
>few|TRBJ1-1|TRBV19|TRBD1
TGTGCCAGTAGCCCACAGGGGGAGGGGGCGGCTTTCTTT
CASSPQGEGAAFF
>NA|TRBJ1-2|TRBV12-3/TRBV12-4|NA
TGTGCCAGCAGTCCGCGCCCCTATGGCTACACCTTC
CASSPRPYGYTF
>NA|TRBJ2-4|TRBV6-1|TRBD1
TGTGCCAGCAGTGAAGGGACAGGGGGAAACATTCAGTACTTC
CASSEGTGGNIQYF
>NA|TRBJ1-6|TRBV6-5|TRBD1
TGTGCCACCTCACCGGACAGGATTAATTCACCCCTCCACTTT
CATSPDRINSPLHF
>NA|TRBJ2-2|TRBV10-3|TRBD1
TGTGCCTCAAGGGGGACAGGGAACACCGGGGAGCTGTTTTTT
CASRGTGNTGELFF
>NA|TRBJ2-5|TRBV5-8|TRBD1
TGTGCCAGCAGTTTATTCCCGGGACAGGGAGGGGAGACCCAGTACTTC
CASSLFPGQGGETQYF
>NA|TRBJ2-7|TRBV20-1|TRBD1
TGCAGTGCTAGTTCCTGGACAGGGGGCGCGTACGAGCAGTACTTC
CSASSWTGGAYEQYF
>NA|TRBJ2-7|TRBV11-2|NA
TGTGCCAGCAGCTTGGGTTGGGGAGCGCCAAGCTCCTACGAGCAGTACTTC
CASSLGWGAPSSYEQYF
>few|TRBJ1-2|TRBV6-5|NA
TGTGCCAGCAGCCAAGAGTACCGTAGAGGCTACACCTTC
CASSQEYRRGYTF
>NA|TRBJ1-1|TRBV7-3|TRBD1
TGTGCCAGCAGCTTAACAGGGGGCGCATGGGGCACTGAAGCTTTCTTT
CASSLTGGAWGTEAFF
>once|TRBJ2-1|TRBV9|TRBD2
TGTGCCAGCAGCGGATCACTAGCGGGAGGACTTTTGCAGTTCTTC
CASSGSLAGGLLQFF
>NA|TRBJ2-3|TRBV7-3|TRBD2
TGTGCCAGCAGCCCCCCGGGGGGGAAAGATACGCAGTATTTT
CASSPPGGKDTQYF
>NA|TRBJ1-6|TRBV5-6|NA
TGTGCCAGCAGCCCGAGGACAGTTGATAATTCACCCCTCCACTTT
CASSPRTVDNSPLHF
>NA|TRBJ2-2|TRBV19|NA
TGTGCCAGTAGTATAAGTACGTCAGGGACCGGGGAGCTGTTTTTT
CASSISTSGTGELFF
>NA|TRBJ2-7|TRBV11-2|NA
TGTGCCAGCAGTCCCCCAAACTACGAGCAGTACTTC
CASSPPNYEQYF
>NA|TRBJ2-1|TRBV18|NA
TGTGCCAGCTCACCTTCGAGGGACATTTACAATGAGCAGTTCTTC
CASSPSRDIYNEQFF
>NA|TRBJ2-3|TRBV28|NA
TGTGCCAGCAGTTTTTCAGGGTTACTCACAGATACGCAGTATTTT
CASSFSGLLTDTQYF
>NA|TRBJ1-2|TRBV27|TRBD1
TGTGCCAGCAGTCCGAGACAGGGGGTTCGATATGGCTACACCTTC
CASSPRQGVRYGYTF
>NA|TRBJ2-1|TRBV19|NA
TGTGCCAGTAGTATAGAAGGGGCCAATGAGCAGTTCTTC
CASSIEGANEQFF
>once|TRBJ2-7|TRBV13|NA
TGTGCCAGCAGCTCCACAGGGTTCTCCTACGAGCAGTACTTC
CASSSTGFSYEQYF
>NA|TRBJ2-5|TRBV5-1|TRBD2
TGCGCCAGCAGCTTCGGGGGGGATCAAGAGACCCAGTACTTC
CASSFGGDQETQYF
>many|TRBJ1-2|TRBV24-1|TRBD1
TGTGCCACCAGTGATTTGGACAGGGCCGGCTACACCTTC
CATSDLDRAGYTF
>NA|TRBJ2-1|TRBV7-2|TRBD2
TGTGCCAGCAGCTCACCAGCTAGCGGGGGGATGAGCTCCTACAATGAGCAGTTCTTC
CASSSPASGGMSSYNEQFF
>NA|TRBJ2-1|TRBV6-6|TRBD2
TGTGCCTTAGGGACTAGCGGGAGCAATGAGCAGTTCTTC
CALGTSGSNEQFF
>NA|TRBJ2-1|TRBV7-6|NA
TGTGCCAGCAGCTTAGCTACAGGGAAGCGCTACAATGAGCAGTTCTTC
CASSLATGKRYNEQFF
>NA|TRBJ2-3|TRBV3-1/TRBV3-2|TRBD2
TGTGCCAGCAGCCCCCGGGGGGGAGGGACAGATACGCAGTATTTT
CASSPRGGGTDTQYF
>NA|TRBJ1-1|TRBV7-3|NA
TGTGCCAGCAGCGTAATCGGTCTCCTAATAATGAACACTGAAGCTTTCTTT
CASSVIGLLIMNTEAFF